The 8 T cell receptor beta chains presented below share a single source sample, sequenced in a study of OX40 agonist ivuxolimab in advanced cancers. Data came from immunoSEQ multiplex PCR; TCRdb stores just in-frame clones and leaves some out. In the table there are just under 85,000 clones, around four fifths of which are singletons. The material sequenced was CD4+ or CD8+ T cells sorted from blood, taken in a trial of the OX40 agonist ivuxolimab. The receptors derive from an adult with an advanced solid tumor such as melanoma, head and neck, liver or kidney cancer.

The chain couples TRBV18 to TRBJ1-2; D is possibly TRBD1 (6 bases). The germline gives CDR1 KGHSH, CDR2 LQKENI. Trimming stripped 3 bases from V and 8 bases from J, with 19 bases between. The CDR3 is 15 amino acids. The CDR3 DNA sequence: TGTGCCAGCTCACCCCGGTCTGGGGGCGCGGGAGGCTACACCTTC. Protein product: CASSPRSGGAGGYTF.

In the case of this clone: The sample carries other DNA sequences with the same CDR3. The rearrangement joins TRBV11-2 to TRBJ1-5; D unresolved. The V end was cut by 0 bases, the J end by 3 bases, with 3 bases between. The germline V gene encodes CDR1 SGHAT and CDR2 FQNNGV. The CDR3 length is 13 residues. The CDR3 protein is CASSLDLNQPQHF. Here the CDR3 DNA reads TGTGCCAGCAGCTTAGATCTCAATCAGCCCCAGCATTTT.

This clone was observed a few times. CDR3 nucleotide sequence: TGTGCCTGGGAGGGCCCCGGGACGGGCTATGGCTACACCTTC. Translating it yields CAWEGPGTGYGYTF. V and J are TRBV30 and TRBJ1-2; D might be TRBD1 (5 bases). Per the germline V gene, CDR1 is GTSNPN and CDR2 is SVGIG (reference sequence). The V gene lost 5 bases and the J gene lost 4 bases, with 17 bases spanning the gap. The CDR3 spans 14 residues.

This chain joins TRBV19 and TRBJ2-1; 7 bases line up with TRBD1. Germline V gene sequence: CDR1 LNHDA, CDR2 SQIVND (reference sequence). The CDR3 has 15 amino acids. V was pared by 5 bases and J by 1 base, with 5 bases of the junction left unmatched. CDR3 residues: CASSPQTGSYNEQFF. In nucleotides, the CDR3 is TGTGCCAGTAGTCCTCAGACAGGGTCCTACAATGAGCAGTTCTTC.

The chain employs TRBV5-1 and TRBJ2-1; D is possibly TRBD1 (6 bases). The germline gives CDR1 SGHRS, CDR2 YFSETQ. V dropped 4 bases and J dropped 0 bases, with 11 bases sitting between them. The CDR3 spans 15 residues. The CDR3 bases are TGCGCCAGCAGCCCCGGGACAAACTCCTACAATGAGCAGTTCTTC. Its translation is CASSPGTNSYNEQFF.

The rearrangement links TRBV5-1 to TRBJ2-5; 7 bases line up with TRBD2. Looked up from germline, CDR1 is SGHRS and CDR2 is YFSETQ. CDR3 size: 16 residues. J lost 1 base, V lost 4 bases, and 10 bases had no gene match. The DNA for the CDR3 is TGCGCCAGCAGCCCCTTGGGTTGGGGGGGCCAAGAGACCCAGTACTTC. Protein sequence: CASSPLGWGGQETQYF.

Concerning this clone: A read error may explain this, as a much larger clone is one base away. This CDR3 is also generated by other DNA sequences in the sample. The chain carries TRBV2 and TRBJ1-2; 7 positions match TRBD1. Germline V CDR1 and CDR2: SNHLY, FYNNEI. The CDR3 covers 13 residues. This chain's CDR3 is CASSPDRVYGYTF. For the CDR3, the DNA is TGCGCCAGCAGTCCCGACAGGGTCTATGGCTACACCTTC.

The chain combines TRBV5-8 with TRBJ1-5; 9 positions agree with TRBD1. Germline V lookup: CDR1 SGHTS, CDR2 YDEGEE. V gave up 5 bases and J gave up 5 bases; unmatched junction bases: 14. The CDR3 totals 17 residues. DNA of the CDR3: TGTGCCAGCAGTCTCCCCACAGGGGGCTTAAGCGATCAGCCCCAGCATTTT. Translated, it gives CASSLPTGGLSDQPQHF.